A single sample is the source of the 32 T cell receptor beta chains below, sequenced in a study of blood T cell repertoires in COVID-19. Data came from immunoSEQ multiplex PCR; TCRdb stores just in-frame clones and leaves some out. The profile shows 45,000 or so clones, approximately 86% of them singletons. The sequencing sample was made of peripheral blood. These TCRs come from a woman aged 70-85 years with acute or convalescent COVID-19.

J is TRBJ1-2 and V is TRBV27; the match to TRBD1 covers 10 bases. V lost 6 bases to trimming and J lost 2 bases; unmatched junction nucleotides: 6. The CDR3 has 15 amino acids. Germline V CDR1 and CDR2: MNHEY, SMNVEV (reference sequence). CDR3 sequence: CASRGTTGGNYGYTF. CDR3 nucleotides: TGTGCCAGCAGAGGTACGACAGGGGGCAACTATGGCTACACCTTC.

The chain employs TRBV5-4 and TRBJ1-2; D ambiguous. Per germline, CDR1 SGHNT and CDR2 YYREEE (reference sequence). This CDR3 has 12 amino acids. V dropped 0 bases and J dropped 4 bases, with 4 bases sitting between them. This chain's CDR3 is CASSLDTYGYTF. The CDR3 DNA follows: TGTGCCAGCAGCTTGGACACCTATGGCTACACCTTC.

The V gene is TRBV5-4, the J gene TRBJ1-2, with 12 nucleotides matching TRBD1. J gave up 8 bases and V 4 bases, and 15 bases lay outside the gene matches. CDR1 SGHNT and CDR2 YYREEE come from the germline V gene (reference sequence). CDR3 length: 17 residues. CDR3 protein: CASSIDPGQGAGEGYTF. The CDR3 nucleotides are TGTGCCAGCAGCATAGATCCGGGACAGGGGGCAGGAGAGGGCTACACCTTC.

This clone was picked up a small number of times. The rearrangement joins TRBV18 to TRBJ2-2; 10 bases fit TRBD2. Germline V gene lookup returns CDR1 KGHSH and CDR2 LQKENI. With 1 base clipped from V and 5 bases from J, the junction kept 10 bases outside the gene matches. This CDR3 contains 18 residues. The CDR3 DNA reads TGTGCCAGCTCACCACTTTATAGCGGGAGGCCCAGAACCGGGGAGCTGTTTTTT. This gives the protein CASSPLYSGRPRTGELFF.

The V gene is TRBV9, the J gene TRBJ2-3; D gene uncertain. Trimming removed 3 bases at V and 2 bases at J, with 10 bases between. CDR1 is SGDLS and CDR2 is YYNGEE in the germline V gene. The CDR3 totals 14 residues. The CDR3 region is CASSATLHTDTQYF. The CDR3 DNA is TGTGCCAGCAGCGCTACGCTTCACACAGATACGCAGTATTTT.

This clone appeared a single time. V usage is TRBV12-5 and J usage is TRBJ1-5; 7 nucleotides align to TRBD1. V trimming: 6 bases; J trimming: 6 bases; junction bases outside the gene matches: 5. The CDR3 is made up of 13 amino acids. Germline CDR1 reads LGHNT; CDR2 reads FRNRAP. The CDR3 here is CASGRQGLQPQHF. The CDR3 DNA follows: TGTGCTAGTGGGCGACAGGGCCTTCAGCCCCAGCATTTT.

This clone has only a few counts. This chain connects TRBV4-1 to TRBJ2-7; D gene uncertain. This CDR3 has 15 amino acids. The ends were cut back, 0 bases at V and 2 bases at J, with 11 bases in the middle. Germline CDR1 and CDR2: MGHRA and YSYEKL. Here the CDR3 DNA reads TGCGCCAGCAGCCAAGAGATTACTTCAACCTACGAGCAGTACTTC. It yields the protein CASSQEITSTYEQYF.

The chain uses TRBV7-9 and TRBJ2-1, with 7 bases lining up with TRBD1. CDR3 size: 13 residues. J gave up 6 bases and V 6 bases, and 5 bases lay outside the gene matches. CDR1 and CDR2 (germline): SEHNR, FQNEAQ (reference sequence). The CDR3 coding sequence is TGTGCCAGCAGGCAACACAGGGGCAATGAGCAGTTCTTC. Encoded protein: CASRQHRGNEQFF.

This sequence joins TRBV7-9 and TRBJ1-6; 12 nucleotides align to TRBD1. The CDR3 runs 18 residues. Germline assignment: CDR1 SEHNR and CDR2 FQNEAQ (reference sequence). The V gene end was trimmed by 5 bases and the J gene end by 11 bases; junction bases not matched to a gene: 16. The chain's CDR3 is CASSRLGTGGASVPPLHF. In DNA, the CDR3 is TGTGCCAGCAGCCGACTCGGGACAGGGGGCGCATCGGTACCACCCCTCCACTTT.

V and J are TRBV5-3 and TRBJ2-7; TRBD2 matches 11 bases. TRBV5-3 is an ORF, and what it does is uncertain. Trimming took 0 bases from V and 5 from J; bases not matched to a gene: 7. The CDR3 loop spans 16 amino acids. The CDR3 coding sequence is TGTGCCAGAAGCTTGGTTAGCGGGAGGGCCTCGGACGAGCAGTACTTC. Encoded protein: CARSLVSGRASDEQYF.

The V gene is TRBV15, the J gene TRBJ2-7, with 8 bases that match TRBD1. The CDR3 consists of 15 residues. Germline V gives CDR1 LNHNV, CDR2 YYDKDF (reference sequence). V dropped 0 bases and J dropped 3; count of bases not matched to a gene: 4. The DNA of the CDR3 is TGTGCCACCAGCAGAGATAGGGACAGGTACTACGAGCAGTACTTC. Protein product: CATSRDRDRYYEQYF.

The chain employs TRBV5-1 and TRBJ2-7; D unresolved. The V gene's germline CDR1 is SGHRS and CDR2 YFSETQ. The CDR3 extends over 14 amino acids. Trimming took off 3 bases at V and 3 bases at J, with 13 bases between the two ends. The CDR3 region is CASSSDAHSYEQYF. The CDR3 region has the DNA TGCGCCAGCAGCTCCGACGCACACAGCTACGAGCAGTACTTC.

This clone has more than one count but fewer than ten. The CDR3 here is CASISGLAGVEQYF. The CDR3 DNA is TGTGCCAGCATTTCTGGACTAGCGGGAGTCGAGCAGTACTTC. This chain connects TRBV11-2 to TRBJ2-7, with 13 bases aligning to TRBD2. Germline V lookup: CDR1 SGHAT, CDR2 FQNNGV. This CDR3 is built from 14 residues. With V trimmed by 7 bases and J by 6 bases, 6 bases remained unmatched.

The gene calls are TRBV30 and TRBJ2-2; TRBD1 agrees at 9 bases. Germline-derived CDR1 and CDR2 are GTSNPN and SVGIG (reference sequence). V lost 5 bases and J lost 3; bases outside the gene matches: 7. The CDR3 is made up of 15 amino acids. The CDR3 reads CAWDLGQGYTGELFF. In DNA form, the CDR3 reads TGTGCCTGGGACCTGGGACAGGGCTACACCGGGGAGCTGTTTTTT.

This chain joins TRBV6-6 and TRBJ1-5; TRBD1 matches at 9 bases. There are 20 residues in the CDR3. Trimming removed 6 bases from V and 2 bases from J; junction bases left unmatched: 20. CDR1 is MNHNY and CDR2 is SVGAGI in the germline V gene (reference sequence). CDR3 coding DNA: TGTGCCAGCAGCCGGTTCGGGACAGGGCGCACCTCTGGGGGCAATCAGCCCCAGCATTTT. Residues: CASSRFGTGRTSGGNQPQHF.

J is TRBJ1-4 and V is TRBV30; D remains ambiguous. Looked up from germline, CDR1 is GTSNPN and CDR2 is SVGIG (reference sequence). V gave up 7 bases and J gave up 4 bases, with 13 bases separating them. This CDR3 is 13 amino acids long. The CDR3 is CASRRGSNEKLFF. The CDR3 DNA reads as TGTGCCTCCCGACGGGGAAGTAATGAAAAACTGTTTTTT.

The CDR3, as DNA: TGCGCCAGCAGCTTGGCTCCCCAGGGGGATAACAATGAGCAGTTCTTC. This sequence encodes CASSLAPQGDNNEQFF. This chain connects TRBV5-1 to TRBJ2-1; 7 nucleotides match TRBD1. Germline V CDR1 and CDR2: SGHRS, YFSETQ. V was clipped by 0 bases and J by 5 bases; unmatched bases: 8. This CDR3 is 16 amino acids long.

The chain employs TRBV28 and TRBJ2-2; TRBD2 aligns across 9 bases. The CDR3 contains 17 residues. CDR1 is MDHEN and CDR2 is SYDVKM in the germline V gene. Unmatched junction bases numbered 16, after V lost 7 bases and J lost 7 bases. Here the CDR3 DNA reads TGTGCCAGCACCCGTCGTATAGCGGGAGCCCTTGTCGGGGAGCTGTTTTTT. Amino acid sequence: CASTRRIAGALVGELFF. The full variable domain, completed using reference TRBV28 and TRBJ2-2, is DVKVTQSSRYLVKRTGEKVFLECVQDMDHENMFWYRQDPGLGLRLIYFSYDVKMKEKGDIPEGYSVSREKKERFSLILESASTNQTSMYLCASTRRIAGALVGELFFGEGSRLTVL.

The rearrangement uses TRBV29-1 and TRBJ2-3; 9 nucleotides agree with TRBD2. CDR1 and CDR2 (germline): SQVTM, ANQGSEA. The CDR3 runs 16 residues. V gave up 6 bases and J gave up 4 bases; unmatched junction bases: 14. The CDR3: CSVKGVAGALADTQYF. In DNA, the CDR3 is TGCAGCGTCAAGGGGGTAGCGGGAGCCCTTGCAGATACGCAGTATTTT.

CDR3 region: CASTNSGGTGNTIYF. CDR3 nucleotide sequence: TGCGCCAGCACCAACTCAGGGGGAACAGGAAACACCATATATTTT. The chain is built from TRBV5-1 and TRBJ1-3; 7 nucleotides agree with TRBD1. Trimming removed 6 bases from V and 4 bases from J; junction bases left unmatched: 10. In germline, CDR1 is SGHRS, CDR2 YFSETQ. The CDR3 runs 15 residues.

This chain connects TRBV21-1 to TRBJ2-7; whether TRBD1, the table's D call, matches the DNA was not checked. TRBV21-1 is marked as a pseudogene. This CDR3 region has 16 residues. CDR3 sequence (DNA): TGTGCCAGCAGCGCCACACAGGGGGGCCGCTCCTACGAGCAGTACTTC. Amino acid sequence: CASSATQGGRSYEQYF.

The chain is built from TRBV28 and TRBJ2-2, with 7 bases aligning to TRBD1. This CDR3 has 15 residues. From germline, CDR1 is MDHEN and CDR2 SYDVKM. V gave up 7 bases and J gave up 5 bases; unmatched junction bases: 10. The DNA of the CDR3 is TGTGCCAGCATTATGGTGACAGGGAGAACCGGGGAGCTGTTTTTT. Translated: CASIMVTGRTGELFF. The whole variable domain, filled in from reference TRBV28 and TRBJ2-2, reads DVKVTQSSRYLVKRTGEKVFLECVQDMDHENMFWYRQDPGLGLRLIYFSYDVKMKEKGDIPEGYSVSREKKERFSLILESASTNQTSMYLCASIMVTGRTGELFFGEGSRLTVL.

Here the CDR3 reads CASRFAPGQGNHGYTF. CDR3 sequence (DNA): TGTGCCAGCAGGTTTGCTCCGGGACAGGGAAACCATGGCTACACCTTC. V usage is TRBV28 and J usage is TRBJ1-2, with 9 bases fitting TRBD1. Germline V gene data show CDR1 as MDHEN and CDR2 as SYDVKM. Germline trimming cut 6 bases from V and 6 bases from J; bases unmatched to any gene: 14. There are 16 residues in the CDR3.

The chain has TRBV18 and TRBJ2-3; 8 nucleotides agree with TRBD2. The V segment lost 1 base and the J segment 4 bases; nucleotides outside the gene matches: 4. The germline CDR1 and CDR2 sequences are KGHSH and LQKENI. The CDR3 contains 15 residues. As DNA, the CDR3 is TGTGCCAGCTCACCACTTAAAGCGGGAGCAGATACGCAGTATTTT. As protein: CASSPLKAGADTQYF.

The chain joins TRBV11-2 to TRBJ2-1; the D gene is possibly TRBD2 (6 bases). V shed 5 bases and J shed 2 bases, with 19 bases lying between them. This CDR3 region has 17 residues. Per the germline V gene, CDR1 is SGHAT and CDR2 is FQNNGV. CDR3 region: CASSPQLKGLTYNEQFF. CDR3 nucleotides: TGTGCCAGCAGCCCACAACTCAAGGGACTCACCTACAATGAGCAGTTCTTC.

The chain joins TRBV7-2 to TRBJ1-5; TRBD1 matches 9 bases. V gave up 2 bases and J gave up 0 bases; unmatched junction bases: 2. The CDR3 loop spans 16 amino acids. Germline CDR1 reads SGHTA; CDR2 reads FQGNSA. This chain's CDR3 is CASSLTGQGSNQPQHF. The CDR3 DNA sequence: TGTGCCAGCAGCTTAACGGGACAGGGTAGCAATCAGCCCCAGCATTTT.

The genes are TRBV7-2 and TRBJ2-7; D perhaps matches TRBD2 (6 bases). Germline V lookup: CDR1 SGHTA, CDR2 FQGNSA. Trimming cost V 5 bases and J 9 bases, with 17 bases left between them. This CDR3 comprises 13 residues. CDR3 nucleotides: TGTGCCAGCAGCCTCAATTTCCCGGAGGGGCAGTACTTC. Amino acid sequence: CASSLNFPEGQYF.

This clone has more than one count but fewer than ten. This sequence joins TRBV7-9 and TRBJ2-7; 10 bases agree with TRBD2. This CDR3 is 14 amino acids long. With 6 bases clipped from V and 4 bases from J, the junction kept 6 bases outside the gene matches. Germline lookup yields CDR1 SEHNR and CDR2 FQNEAQ (reference sequence). The CDR3 DNA follows: TGTGCCAGCAGTCCGCTAGCGGGAGAGTACGAGCAGTACTTC. Its protein product is CASSPLAGEYEQYF.

This chain connects TRBV18 to TRBJ2-7; D remains unclear. Germline assignment: CDR1 KGHSH and CDR2 LQKENI. V lost 3 bases and J lost 3, with 9 bases in between. This CDR3 is 13 amino acids long. The CDR3 bases are TGTGCCAGCTCACCCCAGAACAGCTACGAGCAGTACTTC. It encodes CASSPQNSYEQYF.

The CDR3 nucleotides are TGTGCCAGCAGCGTAGAACCAGAGAACACTGAAGCTTTCTTT. Amino acids: CASSVEPENTEAFF. The V gene is TRBV9, the J gene TRBJ1-1; D is uncertain. In germline, CDR1 is SGDLS, CDR2 YYNGEE. The CDR3 is 14 amino acids. The ends were cut back, 0 bases at V and 1 base at J, with 7 bases in the middle.

This clone was seen just once. CDR3 amino acids: CASSLRDFPPSEQYF. The CDR3 DNA reads as TGTGCCAGCAGCTTGCGAGACTTCCCTCCTTCCGAGCAGTACTTC. This chain uses TRBV5-5 with TRBJ2-7; D is undetermined. V was cut by 1 base and J by 6 bases, with 17 bases left in between. The length of the CDR3 is 15 residues. The germline CDR1 and CDR2 sequences are SGHKS and YYEKEE (reference sequence).

This chain links TRBV5-1 with TRBJ2-7, with 7 nucleotides matching TRBD2. Germline CDR1 and CDR2: SGHRS and YFSETQ. V trimming: 3 bases; J trimming: 4 bases; junction bases outside the gene matches: 7. CDR3 length: 14 amino acids. Here the CDR3 reads CASSYGLGSYEQYF. In nucleotides, the CDR3 is TGCGCCAGCAGCTATGGACTAGGTTCTTACGAGCAGTACTTC. Complete variable domain (other parts from reference TRBV5-1 and TRBJ2-7): KAGVTQTPRYLIKTRGQQVTLSCSPISGHRSVSWYQQTPGQGLQFLFEYFSETQRNKGNFPGRFSGRQFSNSRSEMNVSTLELGDSALYLCASSYGLGSYEQYFGPGTRLTVT.